A selection of T cell receptor beta chains follows, all from one sample in a study of human versus mouse CDR3 diversity and MHC coevolution. Produced via immunoSEQ multiplex PCR; TCRdb's table is partial and in-frame only. The data show about 77,000 clones, around 92% seen once. Sequenced material: naive CD4+ T cells from blood. The receptors derive from a person aged 25 to 75 in good health. Each CDR3 is given with its conserved first and last residue. A D gene is named only where the DNA matches it firmly. The size of a clone is reported for some rows only, either as once, few or many, or as a class for expanded clones.

V: TRBV7-9
size: .
D: TRBD1
J: TRBJ1-6
CDR3: CASSLGGTDNSPLHF
DNA: TGTGCCAGCAGCTTAGGCGGGACAGATAATTCACCCCTCCACTTT

V: TRBV2
size: .
D: .
J: TRBJ1-3
CDR3: CASSPVASGNTIYF
DNA: TGTGCCAGCAGCCCTGTGGCCTCTGGAAACACCATATATTTT

V: TRBV9
size: .
D: TRBD1
J: TRBJ2-1
CDR3: CASSVGRTGEAYEQFF
DNA: TGTGCCAGCAGCGTAGGTAGGACAGGGGAGGCCTATGAGCAGTTCTTC

V: TRBV11-2
size: .
D: .
J: TRBJ2-3
CDR3: CASSLSGHAPDTQYF
DNA: TGTGCCAGCAGCTTAAGTGGACACGCCCCCGATACGCAGTATTTT

V: TRBV6-6
size: few
D: .
J: TRBJ1-6
CDR3: CASRRDSPLHF
DNA: TGTGCCAGCAGGAGGGATTCACCCCTCCACTTT

V: TRBV4-1
size: .
D: TRBD2
J: TRBJ2-1
CDR3: CASSQGTSGGHRGFDEQFF
DNA: TGCGCCAGCAGCCAAGGGACTAGCGGGGGGCACCGGGGGTTCGATGAGCAGTTCTTC

V: TRBV29-1
size: .
D: .
J: TRBJ2-5
CDR3: CSVLRLLGNTQYF
DNA: TGCAGCGTTCTCAGGCTTCTCGGGAACACCCAGTACTTC

V: TRBV5-4
size: .
D: TRBD2
J: TRBJ2-3
CDR3: CASSPGLADSTDTQYF
DNA: TGTGCCAGCAGCCCGGGACTAGCGGACAGCACAGATACGCAGTATTTT

V: TRBV5-4
size: .
D: .
J: TRBJ2-5
CDR3: CASTLTGRTFQETQYF
DNA: TGTGCCAGCACCCTGACAGGGAGGACTTTCCAAGAGACCCAGTACTTC

V: TRBV30
size: .
D: .
J: TRBJ2-2
CDR3: CAKAGATGELFF
DNA: TGTGCCAAGGCGGGGGCCACCGGGGAGCTGTTTTTT

V: TRBV29-1
size: .
D: TRBD2
J: TRBJ2-7
CDR3: CSVDGLGLAGAYEQYF
DNA: TGCAGCGTTGATGGTCTGGGACTAGCGGGAGCCTACGAGCAGTACTTC

V: TRBV7-9
size: once
D: .
J: TRBJ2-5
CDR3: CASSLLATQETQYF
DNA: TGTGCCAGCAGCTTGTTAGCGACCCAAGAGACCCAGTACTTC

V: TRBV11-2
size: .
D: TRBD1
J: TRBJ1-2
CDR3: CASSLTGTGAAYGYTF
DNA: TGTGCCAGCAGCTTGACTGGGACAGGGGCCGCCTATGGCTACACCTTC

V: TRBV5-1
size: .
D: TRBD2
J: TRBJ2-5
CDR3: CASSQIAGGETQYF
DNA: TGCGCCAGCAGCCAAATAGCGGGGGGAGAGACCCAGTACTTC

V: TRBV6-1
size: once
D: .
J: TRBJ2-1
CDR3: CASSEDNEQFF
DNA: TGTGCCAGCAGCGAGGACAATGAGCAGTTCTTC

V: TRBV2
size: .
D: .
J: TRBJ2-3
CDR3: CASRRTGSTDTQYF
DNA: TGTGCCAGCAGGCGTACAGGGAGCACAGATACGCAGTATTTT

V: TRBV21-1
size: .
D: .
J: TRBJ2-2
CDR3: CASSIRLAGCPHHNTGELFF
DNA: TGTGCCAGCAGCATCAGACTAGCGGGCTGTCCCCACCACAACACCGGGGAGCTGTTTTTT

V: TRBV30
size: .
D: TRBD1
J: TRBJ1-2
CDR3: CAWLQRQGALGLYGYTF
DNA: TGTGCCTGGCTCCAACGGCAGGGGGCCCTTGGGCTCTATGGCTACACCTTC

V: TRBV18
size: .
D: .
J: TRBJ1-2
CDR3: CASSPSQGNYGYTF
DNA: TGTGCCAGCTCACCGTCGCAGGGTAACTATGGCTACACCTTC

V: TRBV19
size: once
D: TRBD1
J: TRBJ1-6
CDR3: CASSKQGNSPLHF
DNA: TGTGCCAGTAGTAAACAGGGGAATTCACCCCTCCACTTT

V: TRBV29-1
size: .
D: TRBD2
J: TRBJ2-1
CDR3: CSVVDRGGRNEQFF
DNA: TGCAGCGTTGTTGACCGGGGGGGCCGTAATGAGCAGTTCTTC

V: TRBV9
size: .
D: .
J: TRBJ1-2
CDR3: CASSVATTAHYGYTF
DNA: TGTGCCAGCAGCGTGGCCACGACAGCGCACTATGGCTACACCTTC

V: TRBV7-2
size: once
D: .
J: TRBJ2-3
CDR3: CASSTTGDTQYF
DNA: TGTGCCAGCAGCACGACGGGGGATACGCAGTATTTT

V: TRBV7-9
size: few
D: .
J: TRBJ1-4
CDR3: CASSSRRAHEKLFF
DNA: TGTGCCAGCAGCTCGCGGAGGGCCCATGAAAAACTGTTTTTT

V: TRBV15
size: .
D: .
J: TRBJ2-3
CDR3: CATSPRGADTQYF
DNA: TGTGCCACCAGCCCCCGAGGAGCAGATACGCAGTATTTT

V: TRBV28
size: .
D: .
J: TRBJ2-2
CDR3: CASSFGGFRGRPNTGELFF
DNA: TGTGCCAGCAGTTTCGGCGGATTTCGGGGTCGTCCGAACACCGGGGAGCTGTTTTTT

V: TRBV29-1
size: .
D: .
J: TRBJ2-3
CDR3: CSVDSQPQTDTQYF
DNA: TGCAGCGTTGATAGCCAGCCTCAGACAGATACGCAGTATTTT

V: TRBV5-4
size: .
D: TRBD1
J: TRBJ1-2
CDR3: CASSLNRGRDGYTF
DNA: TGTGCCAGCAGTCTGAACAGGGGGCGAGATGGCTACACCTTC

V: TRBV2
size: .
D: .
J: TRBJ1-4
CDR3: CASSRVGTNEKLFF
DNA: TGTGCCAGCAGCCGGGTAGGAACTAATGAAAAACTGTTTTTT

V: TRBV2
size: .
D: TRBD2
J: TRBJ2-2
CDR3: CASSEAPGRGGTGELFF
DNA: TGTGCCAGCAGTGAAGCGCCAGGGCGGGGGGGCACCGGGGAGCTGTTTTTT

V: TRBV29-1
size: .
D: .
J: TRBJ2-1
CDR3: CSVLTRSDEQFF
DNA: TGCAGCGTGCTGACCAGAAGCGATGAGCAGTTCTTC

V: TRBV29-1
size: .
D: TRBD1
J: TRBJ2-7
CDR3: CSVVVRGQNYEQYF
DNA: TGCAGCGTTGTGGTTCGGGGACAGAACTACGAGCAGTACTTC

V: TRBV7-6
size: .
D: .
J: TRBJ2-7
CDR3: CASSLVNEQYF
DNA: TGTGCCAGCAGCTTAGTTAACGAGCAGTACTTC

V: TRBV28
size: .
D: .
J: TRBJ2-7
CDR3: CASNLPGLGLYEQYF
DNA: TGTGCCAGCAATCTTCCGGGACTGGGATTATACGAGCAGTACTTC

V: TRBV7-9
size: .
D: .
J: TRBJ1-2
CDR3: CASSLDQGFYGYTF
DNA: TGTGCCAGCAGCTTAGATCAGGGATTCTATGGCTACACCTTC

V: TRBV7-2
size: once
D: TRBD1
J: TRBJ2-7
CDR3: CASSPLQGNGYEQYF
DNA: TGTGCCAGCAGCCCCCTACAGGGGAACGGCTACGAGCAGTACTTC

V: TRBV10-3
size: .
D: .
J: TRBJ2-7
CDR3: CAISERGGLSYEQYF
DNA: TGTGCCATCAGTGAAAGAGGGGGTCTTTCCTACGAGCAGTACTTC

V: TRBV14
size: .
D: .
J: TRBJ1-2
CDR3: CASSQPPSGYTF
DNA: TGTGCCAGCAGCCAACCCCCCTCTGGCTACACCTTC

V: TRBV5-1
size: .
D: TRBD2
J: TRBJ2-6
CDR3: CASSLGGSSGANVLTF
DNA: TGCGCCAGCAGCTTGGGCGGGAGCTCTGGGGCCAACGTCCTGACTTTC

V: TRBV28
size: .
D: .
J: TRBJ2-7
CDR3: CASSRRGAEQYF
DNA: TGTGCCAGCAGTCGCCGCGGGGCCGAGCAGTACTTC

V: TRBV6-5
size: .
D: .
J: TRBJ2-7
CDR3: CASSKSGSTYEQYF
DNA: TGTGCCAGCAGTAAGTCAGGGTCCACCTACGAGCAGTACTTC

V: TRBV19
size: .
D: .
J: TRBJ2-7
CDR3: CASGRGNSYEQYF
DNA: TGTGCAAGTGGGCGGGGAAACTCCTACGAGCAGTACTTC

V: TRBV19
size: .
D: TRBD1
J: TRBJ1-1
CDR3: CASKITGGTEAFF
DNA: TGTGCCAGTAAAATAACAGGGGGCACTGAAGCTTTCTTT

V: TRBV11-2
size: .
D: TRBD2
J: TRBJ2-1
CDR3: CASSLSSWTSGRNEQFF
DNA: TGTGCCAGCAGCTTAAGTAGTTGGACTAGCGGCCGCAATGAGCAGTTCTTC

V: TRBV6-5
size: .
D: .
J: TRBJ1-2
CDR3: CASSLEGTGYTF
DNA: TGTGCCAGCAGTTTGGAGGGGACTGGCTACACCTTC

V: TRBV30
size: .
D: TRBD1
J: TRBJ1-1
CDR3: CAWVTGRTEAFF
DNA: TGTGCCTGGGTGACAGGGAGGACTGAAGCTTTCTTT

V: TRBV6-1
size: few
D: TRBD1
J: TRBJ1-4
CDR3: CASRLDRGGEKLFF
DNA: TGTGCCAGCCGACTCGACAGGGGTGGCGAAAAACTGTTTTTT

V: TRBV20-1
size: .
D: .
J: TRBJ2-5
CDR3: CSASLRETQYF
DNA: TGCAGTGCGAGTCTTCGTGAGACCCAGTACTTC

V: TRBV30
size: .
D: TRBD1
J: TRBJ2-2
CDR3: CAGREDRRVTGELFF
DNA: TGTGCCGGAAGAGAGGACAGGCGGGTCACCGGGGAGCTGTTTTTT

V: TRBV6-1
size: .
D: TRBD2
J: TRBJ2-3
CDR3: CASSGGLSASTDTQYF
DNA: TGTGCCAGCAGTGGGGGACTAAGCGCTAGCACAGATACGCAGTATTTT

V: TRBV6-1
size: .
D: TRBD1
J: TRBJ1-1
CDR3: CASSPQGVGTEAFF
DNA: TGTGCCAGCAGTCCCCAGGGGGTGGGAACTGAAGCTTTCTTT

V: TRBV5-4
size: .
D: .
J: TRBJ1-2
CDR3: CASSPATATYGYTF
DNA: TGTGCCAGCAGCCCTGCGACAGCGACCTATGGCTACACCTTC

V: TRBV19
size: .
D: .
J: TRBJ2-1
CDR3: CASTFSGVSYNEQFF
DNA: TGTGCCAGTACCTTTAGCGGAGTCTCCTACAATGAGCAGTTCTTC

V: TRBV19
size: .
D: TRBD2
J: TRBJ2-2
CDR3: CASSIGGLAGGNTGELFF
DNA: TGTGCCAGTAGTATAGGGGGACTAGCGGGAGGGAACACCGGGGAGCTGTTTTTT

V: TRBV4-1
size: .
D: TRBD2
J: TRBJ2-1
CDR3: CASSQDSGSYNEQFF
DNA: TGCGCCAGCAGCCAAGATAGCGGGTCCTACAATGAGCAGTTCTTC

V: TRBV28
size: .
D: TRBD1
J: TRBJ1-5
CDR3: CASRGTEPGQPQHF
DNA: TGTGCCAGCAGGGGGACAGAACCTGGTCAGCCCCAGCATTTT

V: TRBV5-4
size: .
D: .
J: TRBJ2-5
CDR3: CASSLAEPRDSQETQYF
DNA: TGTGCCAGCAGCTTGGCCGAACCGCGGGATTCACAAGAGACCCAGTACTTC

V: TRBV7-2
size: .
D: TRBD2
J: TRBJ2-5
CDR3: CASSPQLAGGLETQYF
DNA: TGTGCCAGCAGCCCCCAACTGGCGGGGGGGCTCGAGACCCAGTACTTC

V: TRBV10-3
size: .
D: .
J: TRBJ2-2
CDR3: CAINQAGELFF
DNA: TGTGCCATCAATCAGGCCGGGGAGCTGTTTTTT